The 19 T cell receptor beta chains given below trace back to one sample, sequenced in a study of CD8+ T cells in alopecia areata. Sequencing relied on a cDNA template that was reverse transcribed from extracted RNA. Libraries were prepared by immunoSEQ multiplex PCR; TCRdb keeps only in-frame clonotypes and omits some of them. The table shows 150,000 to 200,000 clones, with about 63% occurring only once. The source was CD4+ T cells sorted from blood, collected at week 0. The source of these receptors is a human donor with alopecia areata.

The V and J genes are TRBV5-4 and TRBJ2-2, with D maybe TRBD2 (6 bases). The CDR3 runs to 18 residues. Germline V gene sequence: CDR1 SGHNT, CDR2 YYREEE (reference sequence). The V end lost 4 bases, the J end lost 7 bases, and 26 bases lay between the germline ends. CDR3 nucleotide sequence: TGTGCCAGCAGCCAATGGCGGGGCAGGGCCCAGGAGGACGGGGAGCTGTTTTTT. Amino acids: CASSQWRGRAQEDGELFF. Combining the CDR3 with reference TRBV5-4 and TRBJ2-2 gives the whole variable domain ETGVTQSPTHLIKTRGQQVTLRCSSQSGHNTVSWYQQALGQGPQFIFQYYREEENGRGNFPPRFSGLQFPNYSSELNVNALELDDSALYLCASSQWRGRAQEDGELFFGEGSRLTVL.

This chain connects TRBV6-5 to TRBJ2-1; the D is unclear. Germline lookup yields CDR1 MNHEY and CDR2 SVGAGI. The CDR3 length is 13 residues. Trimming shortened V by 2 bases and J by 4 bases, and 6 bases separated the two germline ends. CDR3 nucleotide sequence: TGTGCCAGCAGTTACAGGCCATACAATGAGCAGTTCTTC. It is translated as CASSYRPYNEQFF.

The chain employs TRBV2 and TRBJ1-1, with D uncertain. In germline, CDR1 is SNHLY, CDR2 FYNNEI. The CDR3 has 13 residues. V gave up 6 bases and J gave up 0 bases, with 8 bases separating them. Written as DNA, the CDR3 is TGTGCCAGCAGAAGAGGGCTGAACACTGAAGCTTTCTTT. This codes for CASRRGLNTEAFF.

The chain combines TRBV29-1 with TRBJ1-1; D ambiguous. This CDR3 comprises 12 residues. Germline assignment: CDR1 SQVTM and CDR2 ANQGSEA. Trimming left V 7 bases short and J 3 bases short, with 12 bases between. In nucleotides, the CDR3 is TGCAGCGGGTTGGTGAGGGACACTGAAGCTTTCTTT. This translates into CSGLVRDTEAFF.

The chain combines TRBV29-1 with TRBJ1-1, with D perhaps TRBD1 (6 bases). V was cut by 5 bases and J by 0 bases, with 13 bases left in between. The V gene's germline CDR1 is SQVTM and CDR2 ANQGSEA. The CDR3 consists of 14 residues. In DNA, the CDR3 is TGCAGCGTTTGCGTCGGGACAATGAACACTGAAGCTTTCTTT. Translation: CSVCVGTMNTEAFF. Complete variable domain (other parts from reference TRBV29-1 and TRBJ1-1): SAVISQKPSRDICQRGTSLTIQCQVDSQVTMMFWYRQQPGQSLTLIATANQGSEATYESGFVIDKFPISRPNLTFSTLTVSNMSPEDSSIYLCSVCVGTMNTEAFFGQGTRLTVV.

The chain is built from TRBV4-2 and TRBJ2-6; the D gene is possibly TRBD1 (5 bases). Germline V gene data show CDR1 as LGHNA and CDR2 as YNFKEQ. The CDR3 length is 18 residues. The ends were cut back, 1 base at V and 0 bases at J, with 13 bases in the middle. The CDR3 sequence is CASSQAKKGSSGANVLTF. The CDR3 DNA sequence: TGTGCCAGCAGCCAAGCAAAGAAGGGGTCCTCTGGGGCCAACGTCCTGACTTTC.

This clone was counted a few times. The chain employs TRBV30 and TRBJ1-2; D might be TRBD1 (5 bases). Germline V CDR1 and CDR2: GTSNPN, SVGIG (reference sequence). Trimming removed 2 bases from V and 4 bases from J, with 14 bases in between. The CDR3 is 14 residues long. This chain's CDR3 is CAWSPRGGSYGYTF. The CDR3 nucleotides read TGTGCCTGGAGTCCCCGGGGCGGGAGCTATGGCTACACCTTC. The full variable domain, its missing parts supplied by reference TRBV30 and TRBJ1-2, is SQTIHQWPATLVQPVGSPLSLECTVEGTSNPNLYWYRQAAGRGLQLLFYSVGIGQISSEVPQNLSASRPQDRQFILSSKKLLLSDSGFYLCAWSPRGGSYGYTFGSGTRLTVV.

The gene calls are TRBV5-1 and TRBJ2-6; TRBD1 aligns across 9 bases. Trimming cost V 4 bases and J 1 base; bases outside gene matches: 6. Germline CDR1 is SGHRS and CDR2 is YFSETQ. This CDR3 comprises 17 residues. CDR3 amino acids: CASSHGQGFSGANVLTF. CDR3 bases: TGCGCCAGCAGCCACGGACAGGGGTTTTCTGGGGCCAACGTCCTGACTTTC.

J is TRBJ2-1 and V is TRBV9; D may be TRBD1 (6 bases). Trimming removed 3 bases from V and 8 bases from J, with 12 bases in between. CDR1 and CDR2 (germline): SGDLS, YYNGEE. This CDR3 is 13 amino acids long. CDR3 region: CASSEGVTDEQFF. CDR3 DNA: TGTGCCAGCAGCGAGGGGGTGACGGATGAGCAGTTCTTC.

The V call is TRBV30, the J call TRBJ2-5; weak D call: TRBD2 (5 bases). The germline V and J ends were trimmed by 0 bases and 5 bases, with 13 bases remaining between them. Per germline, CDR1 GTSNPN and CDR2 SVGIG (reference sequence). The CDR3 spans 14 residues. The CDR3 loop reads CAWSVLSWRETQYF. For the CDR3, the DNA is TGTGCCTGGAGTGTACTTAGTTGGAGGGAGACCCAGTACTTC.

The chain couples TRBV15 to TRBJ2-1, with a weak D call TRBD1 (6 bases). The germline V and J ends were trimmed by 0 bases and 4 bases, with 13 bases remaining between them. Germline CDR1 and CDR2: LNHNV and YYDKDF (reference sequence). CDR3 length: 16 amino acids. The CDR3 DNA is TGTGCCACCAGCAGAGATATAACAGGGCGATACAATGAGCAGTTCTTC. Its protein is CATSRDITGRYNEQFF. The whole variable domain, remainder taken from reference TRBV15 and TRBJ2-1, is DAMVIQNPRYQVTQFGKPVTLSCSQTLNHNVMYWYQQKSSQAPKLLFHYYDKDFNNEADTPDNFQSRRPNTSFCFLDIRSPGLGDTAMYLCATSRDITGRYNEQFFGPGTRLTVL.

The genes are TRBV29-1 and TRBJ2-1, with 9 positions matching TRBD1. V shed 3 bases and J 9 bases; nucleotides not matched to a gene: 6. The germline CDR1 and CDR2 sequences are SQVTM and ANQGSEA. The CDR3 sequence is 13 residues long. CDR3 amino acids: CSVEGTGRGEQFF. In nucleotides, the CDR3 is TGCAGCGTTGAGGGGACAGGGAGGGGTGAGCAGTTCTTC.

This chain joins TRBV30 and TRBJ2-7; 8 bases match TRBD2. The CDR3 extends over 17 amino acids. V shed 2 bases, J shed 2 bases, and the junction held 14 bases outside the gene matches. Looked up from germline, CDR1 is GTSNPN and CDR2 is SVGIG (reference sequence). DNA for the CDR3: TGTGCCTGGAGTCAAGATGCGGGGGGCATGATCGCCTACGAGCAGTACTTC. Translating it yields CAWSQDAGGMIAYEQYF. Variable domain in full (rest from reference TRBV30 and TRBJ2-7): SQTIHQWPATLVQPVGSPLSLECTVEGTSNPNLYWYRQAAGRGLQLLFYSVGIGQISSEVPQNLSASRPQDRQFILSSKKLLLSDSGFYLCAWSQDAGGMIAYEQYFGPGTRLTVT.

The genes are TRBV30 and TRBJ2-3, with D maybe TRBD1 (5 bases). The CDR3 runs to 13 residues. Trimming took 3 bases from V and 0 from J, leaving 7 bases between them. Germline V gene lookup returns CDR1 GTSNPN and CDR2 SVGIG (reference sequence). CDR3 amino acids: CAWRTASTDTQYF. CDR3 coding DNA: TGTGCCTGGAGGACAGCGAGCACAGATACGCAGTATTTT.

The chain links TRBV29-1 to TRBJ2-7; 8 positions match TRBD1. The CDR3 sequence is 14 residues long. V dropped 4 bases and J dropped 2; count of bases not matched to a gene: 7. Per germline, CDR1 SQVTM and CDR2 ANQGSEA. CDR3 residues: CSVAPGTGPYEQYF. In nucleotides, the CDR3 is TGCAGCGTTGCCCCCGGGACAGGTCCCTACGAGCAGTACTTC.

This clone was found a few times. The J gene is TRBJ1-1, the V gene TRBV10-3; 8 nucleotides align to TRBD1. The CDR3 runs to 17 residues. From germline, CDR1 is ENHRY and CDR2 SYGVKD. The V segment lost 10 bases and the J segment 0 bases; nucleotides outside the gene matches: 16. The CDR3 sequence: CATRTGGSANMNTEAFF. CDR3 nucleotides: TGTGCCACGCGAACAGGGGGGTCCGCAAACATGAACACTGAAGCTTTCTTT.

This clone appeared a single time. V and J are TRBV2 and TRBJ2-1; 10 nucleotides align to TRBD1. The germline gives CDR1 SNHLY, CDR2 FYNNEI. V lost 7 bases to trimming and J lost 2 bases; unmatched junction nucleotides: 5. The CDR3 is 15 amino acids. The CDR3 is CASKRGQGTYNEQFF. CDR3 coding DNA: TGTGCCAGCAAGAGGGGACAGGGGACCTACAATGAGCAGTTCTTC.

A few counts support this clone. J is TRBJ1-3 and V is TRBV29-1, with a weak D call TRBD1 (6 bases). The germline V and J ends were trimmed by 6 bases and 4 bases, with 7 bases remaining between them. Germline V gene sequence: CDR1 SQVTM, CDR2 ANQGSEA. The length of the CDR3 is 11 residues. The CDR3 loop reads CSVGTGNTIYF. The CDR3 nucleotides are TGCAGCGTAGGGACAGGAAACACCATATATTTT.

This clone appeared a single time. The chain is built from TRBV7-9 and TRBJ2-7, with D uncertain. The CDR3 consists of 11 residues. CDR1 and CDR2 (germline): SEHNR, FQNEAQ (reference sequence). V was clipped by 1 base and J by 6 bases, with 4 bases between them. The CDR3 spells CASSLVREQYF. In nucleotides, the CDR3 is TGTGCCAGCAGCTTAGTGCGCGAGCAGTACTTC.